These 2 T cell receptor beta chains were all obtained from the same sample, sequenced in a study of T cells in Graves' hyperthyroidism and ophthalmopathy. TCR beta CDR3 region amplification was performed from RNA transcripts. During a first-round RT-PCR of the TCR CDR3, the HTBI primer set was used. Each CDR3 protein gets one entry after TCRdb re-called the multiplex PCR reads with MiXCR. This sample has fewer than 350,000 distinct CDR3 sequences, with roughly 20% found just once. Sequencing input: blood. The receptors originated from a woman aged 40 to 55 with Graves' ophthalmopathy.

This clonotype showed up many times. The chain employs TRBV7-2 and TRBJ1-3; D is unresolved. Germline-derived CDR1 and CDR2 are SGHTA and FQGNSA. V was cut by 0 bases and J by 0 bases, with 9 bases left in between. CDR3 length equals 16 residues. CDR3 residues: CASSLASLVSGNTIYF. CDR3 DNA: TGTGCCAGCAGCTTAGCTTCCTTGGTCTCTGGAAACACCATATATTTT.

This clonotype appeared many times. The chain is built from TRBV2 and TRBJ2-7, with D possibly being TRBD1 (6 bases). Trimming pared 4 bases from V and 0 bases from J, leaving 13 bases between. Germline loops: CDR1 SNHLY, CDR2 FYNNEI. The CDR3 length is 15 residues. The CDR3 spells CASSVGRGHSYEQYF. CDR3 in DNA: TGTGCCAGCAGTGTTGGCAGGGGACACTCCTACGAGCAGTACTTC.